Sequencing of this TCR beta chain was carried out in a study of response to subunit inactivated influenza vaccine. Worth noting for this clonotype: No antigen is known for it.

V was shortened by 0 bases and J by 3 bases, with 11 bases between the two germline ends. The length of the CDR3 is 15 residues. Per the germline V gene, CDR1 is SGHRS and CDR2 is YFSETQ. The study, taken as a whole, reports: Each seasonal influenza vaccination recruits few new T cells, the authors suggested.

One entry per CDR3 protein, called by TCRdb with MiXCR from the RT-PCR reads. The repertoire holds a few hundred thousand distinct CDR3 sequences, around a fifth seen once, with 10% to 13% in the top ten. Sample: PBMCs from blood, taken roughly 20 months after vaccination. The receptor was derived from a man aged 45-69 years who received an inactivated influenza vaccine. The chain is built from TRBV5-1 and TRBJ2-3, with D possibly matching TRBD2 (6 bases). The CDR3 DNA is TGCGCCAGCAGCTTGGGGGTGACTAGTACAGATACGCAGTATTTT. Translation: CASSLGVTSTDTQYF.